This TCR beta chain was sequenced in a study of blood T cell repertoires in COVID-19. In the source study's methods: Amplification of reference gene primers provided the estimated nucleated cell counts. Assay: immunoSEQ multiplex PCR; the TCRdb copy retains only in-frame clones and omits some. V, J and clone size reflect that table, while D and trimming were determined from the DNA. This sample has 120,000 to 150,000 clones, with roughly 84% found just once. The CDR3 has 12 amino acids. Germline CDR1 reads ENHRY; CDR2 reads SYGVKD. Trimming took 9 bases from V and 7 from J, leaving 15 bases between them.

The sequenced sample consisted of peripheral blood. The chain links TRBV10-3 to TRBJ1-2; weak D call: TRBD1 (6 bases). This TCR was sampled from a woman aged 60 to 75 with acute or convalescent COVID-19. CDR3 protein: CAINTGNRGYTF. The CDR3, as DNA: TGTGCCATTAATACAGGGAATCGTGGCTACACCTTC.